The 21 T cell receptor beta chains in this list originate from one sample, sequenced in a study of blood T cells in healthy people across ages. The use of a sample-barcoded 5' primer and a J-beta primer mix characterized a second PCR of about 7 to 12 cycles. MiXCR, applied by TCRdb to the 5' RACE reads, yields one record per CDR3 protein. The data contain 1.5 million to 2 million distinct CDR3 sequences, about 39% of them seen just once; the ten biggest clones take up 20% to 25%. The sample taken for sequencing was blood. These receptors all stem from a human donor in good health.

This clonotype was picked up a small number of times. The genes are TRBV7-9 and TRBJ2-7; D might be TRBD2 (5 bases). Trimming shortened V by 4 bases and J by 12 bases, and 13 bases separated the two germline ends. Germline CDR1 and CDR2: SEHNR and FQNEAQ (reference sequence). The CDR3 runs 11 residues. The CDR3, as DNA: TGTGCCAGCAGCTCTGGAGGTCCCACGTACTTC. Its translation: CASSSGGPTYF. Looking up the rest from reference TRBV7-9 and TRBJ2-7 gives the full variable domain: DTGVSQNPRHKITKRGQNVTFRCDPISEHNRLYWYRQTLGQGPEFLTYFQNEAQLEKSRLLSDRFSAERPKGSFSTLEIQRTEQGDSAMYLCASSSGGPTYFGPGTRLTVT.

The chain employs TRBV29-1 and TRBJ2-1, with 7 positions matching TRBD1. Germline-derived CDR1 and CDR2 are SQVTM and ANQGSEA. This CDR3 is 14 amino acids long. CDR3 protein: CRTETGKFPDEQFF. The CDR3 nucleotides are TGCCGCACGGAGACAGGGAAATTTCCCGATGAGCAGTTCTTC.

V and J are TRBV6-2 or TRBV6-3 and TRBJ2-1, with a tentative D call TRBD1 (6 bases). Germline CDR1 reads MNHEY; CDR2 reads SVGEGT. The CDR3 is made up of 14 amino acids. V was cut by 6 bases and J by 4 bases, with 13 bases left in between. The CDR3 reads CASRSTDSYNEQFF. The CDR3 bases are TGTGCCAGCAGATCAACGGACAGTTACAATGAGCAGTTCTTC.

The chain employs TRBV2 and TRBJ2-5; 8 bases fit TRBD1. Germline CDR1 reads SNHLY; CDR2 reads FYNNEI. This CDR3 comprises 15 residues. The junction had 3 bases not matched to a gene; V was cut back by 1 base and J by 2 bases. This chain's CDR3 is CASSEGTGRQETQYF. As DNA, the CDR3 is TGTGCCAGCAGTGAAGGGACAGGGAGACAAGAGACCCAGTACTTC.

The chain combines TRBV29-1 with TRBJ2-1; D gene uncertain. Trimming cost V 7 bases and J 13 bases, with 23 bases left between them. CDR1 and CDR2 (germline): SQVTM, ANQGSEA. CDR3 length: 13 amino acids. CDR3 amino acids: CSARTVPQETQFF. The DNA of the CDR3 is TGCAGCGCACGGACGGTCCCCCAAGAGACCCAGTTCTTC.

The J gene is TRBJ1-6, the V gene TRBV13; D is possibly TRBD1 (5 bases). V lost 3 bases and J lost 10, with 22 bases in between. Germline loops: CDR1 PRHDT, CDR2 FYEKMQ (reference sequence). This CDR3 has 17 amino acids. The chain's CDR3 is CASSFLPASSGSSPLHF. In DNA form, the CDR3 reads TGTGCCAGCAGCTTCCTCCCGGCTTCCTCAGGGTCCTCACCCCTCCACTTT.

The chain recombines TRBV25-1 with TRBJ1-1; D remains ambiguous. The length of the CDR3 is 13 residues. Per the germline V gene, CDR1 is MGHDK and CDR2 is SYGVNS. Between the trimmed V and J ends, which lost 1 base and 7 bases, there was a span of 10 bases. The CDR3 sequence: CASSESSWIEAFF. DNA for the CDR3: TGTGCCAGCAGTGAATCCTCGTGGATTGAAGCTTTCTTT.

The chain employs TRBV5-5 and TRBJ2-1; no reliable D call. V was pared by 2 bases and J by 6 bases, with 9 bases between. CDR1 and CDR2 from the germline V gene are SGHKS and YYEKEE (reference sequence). The CDR3 consists of 13 residues. The CDR3 DNA follows: TGTGCCAGCAGCTTCGACCCGAGCAATGAGCAGTTCTTC. It translates to CASSFDPSNEQFF.

The chain recombines TRBV12-3 or TRBV12-4 with TRBJ1-2, with D perhaps matching TRBD1 (5 bases). Trimming took 8 bases from V and 0 from J, leaving 10 bases between them. CDR3 length equals 13 residues. CDR3 amino acids: CASRGGPNYGYTF. Written as DNA, the CDR3 is TGTGCCAGCCGGGGCGGACCTAACTATGGCTACACCTTC.

The chain recombines TRBV29-1 with TRBJ1-1; possibly TRBD1 for D (5 bases). CDR1 is SQVTM, CDR2 ANQGSEA, per germline. The V end lost 6 bases, the J end lost 5 bases, and 16 bases lay between the germline ends. This CDR3 is built from 13 residues. This chain's CDR3 is CSVGGVGVTEAFF. In nucleotides, the CDR3 is TGCAGCGTGGGGGGGGTAGGGGTAACTGAAGCTTTCTTT.

The chain couples TRBV5-1 to TRBJ1-2; tentative D call: TRBD1 (6 bases). Germline CDR1 and CDR2: SGHRS and YFSETQ. The CDR3 has 15 amino acids. The V end was cut by 4 bases, the J end by 3 bases, with 16 bases between. The CDR3 reads CASSVTGLSDYGYTF. The CDR3 DNA sequence: TGCGCCAGCAGCGTAACAGGGCTCAGTGACTATGGCTACACCTTC.

This clonotype showed up many times. The chain recombines TRBV6-1 with TRBJ2-7; 13 bases match TRBD2. J was trimmed by 4 bases and V by 0 bases; bases with no gene match: 3. Germline assignment: CDR1 MNHNS and CDR2 SASEGT. CDR3 length: 16 amino acids. The chain's CDR3 is CASSEALGLAGYEQYF. CDR3 nucleotides: TGTGCCAGCAGTGAAGCTTTGGGACTAGCGGGGTACGAGCAGTACTTC.

This clonotype was picked up a small number of times. The rearrangement uses TRBV3-1 and TRBJ1-2; TRBD1 is a possible D gene (6 bases). Germline values: CDR1 LGHDT, CDR2 YNNKEL (reference sequence). Trimming stripped 0 bases from V and 5 bases from J, with 16 bases between. This CDR3 is built from 16 residues. The CDR3 sequence: CASSQDAGGSGYGYTF. The CDR3 DNA reads as TGTGCCAGCAGCCAAGATGCGGGGGGCTCGGGTTATGGCTACACCTTC.

This chain links TRBV24-1 with TRBJ2-3; a weak D match, TRBD2 (7 bases). Germline CDR1 is KGHDR and CDR2 is SFDVKD. The CDR3 runs 16 residues. V lost 7 bases and J lost 6, with 22 bases in between. The CDR3 region is CATRGVGGTKADTQYF. In DNA form, the CDR3 reads TGTGCCACCAGGGGGGTAGGGGGGACTAAGGCTGATACGCAGTATTTT.

This clonotype was found once. A single base separates this from a much larger clone, so it may be a read error. The chain links TRBV10-3 to TRBJ2-1; no firm D call. The CDR3 covers 11 residues. The germline CDR1 and CDR2 sequences are ENHRY and SYGVKD. Between the trimmed V and J ends, which lost 3 bases and 7 bases, there was a span of 4 bases. The CDR3 protein is CAISDCNEQFF. The CDR3 DNA reads as TGTGCCATCAGTGATTGTAATGAGCAGTTCTTC.

V and J are TRBV4-1 and TRBJ1-2, with D uncertain. The V and J ends lost 3 bases and 4 bases respectively, with 9 bases between them. Germline V CDR1 and CDR2: MGHRA, YSYEKL. The CDR3 has 13 amino acids. CDR3 bases: TGCGCCAGCAGCCAGAGACATTCCTATGGCTACACCTTC. Translation gives CASSQRHSYGYTF.

V and J are TRBV29-1 and TRBJ1-2, with D unclear. The germline V gene has CDR1 SQVTM and CDR2 ANQGSEA. CDR3 length: 11 residues. The V end lost 5 bases, the J end lost 6 bases, and 10 bases lay between the germline ends. The CDR3 bases are TGCAGCGTTAAACAATCCGATGGCTACACCTTC. It yields the protein CSVKQSDGYTF.

A remark on this clonotype: At one end, the junction sequence differs from germline, possibly due to a read error. V is TRBV2 and J is TRBJ1-1; D call uncertain. The CDR3 is 13 residues long. The germline CDR1 and CDR2 sequences are SNHLY and FYNNEI. CDR3 protein: CACSVNRNTEAFF. For the CDR3, the DNA is TGTGCCTGCAGTGTGAACAGGAACACTGAAGCTTTCTTT.

The V call is TRBV10-2, the J call TRBJ1-4; a possible D gene is TRBD1 (5 bases). The ends were cut back, 2 bases at V and 8 bases at J, with 18 bases in the middle. Germline assignment: CDR1 WSHSY and CDR2 SAAADI. The CDR3 runs to 16 residues. CDR3 residues: CASSETSGRAGEKLFF. CDR3 in DNA: TGCGCCAGCAGTGAGACTTCAGGGCGGGCCGGGGAAAAACTGTTTTTT.

A few counts support this clonotype. Germline and junction disagree at one end, which may indicate a read error. V and J are TRBV7-3 and TRBJ2-4, with D perhaps given as TRBD1 or TRBD2 (5 bases each). The CDR3 has 12 amino acids. Germline CDR1 is SGHTA and CDR2 is FQGTGA. CDR3 residues: CAGSDPPGPLYF. The CDR3 DNA follows: TGTGCCGGCAGCGACCCACCGGGACCCTTGTACTTC.

This rearrangement joins TRBV7-2 to TRBJ1-1; 9 bases are shared with TRBD1. J lost 3 bases, V lost 4 bases, and 6 bases had no gene match. The CDR3 is 15 amino acids. Germline CDR1 and CDR2: SGHTA and FQGNSA. The CDR3 here is CASSSPGTGYTEAFF. The CDR3 region has the DNA TGTGCCAGCAGCTCCCCTGGGACAGGGTACACTGAAGCTTTCTTT.